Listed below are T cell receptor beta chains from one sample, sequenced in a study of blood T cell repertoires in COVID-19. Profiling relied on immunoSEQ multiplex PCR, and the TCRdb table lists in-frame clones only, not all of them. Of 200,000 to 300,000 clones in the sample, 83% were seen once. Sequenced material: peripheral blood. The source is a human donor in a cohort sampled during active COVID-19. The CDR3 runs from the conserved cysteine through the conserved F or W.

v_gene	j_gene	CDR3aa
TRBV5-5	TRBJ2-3	CASSLMRDTQYF
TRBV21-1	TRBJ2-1	CARRKNGRAYNEQFF
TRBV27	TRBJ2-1	CASSLLPGLAANEQFF
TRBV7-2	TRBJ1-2	CASSALQDEHGYTF
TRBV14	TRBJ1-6	CASSHGTDNSPLHF
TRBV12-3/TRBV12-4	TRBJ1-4	CASGRGQEKLFF
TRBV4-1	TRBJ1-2	CASSQEWGGSTGYTF
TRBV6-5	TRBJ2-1	CASSYSPGGGYNEQFF
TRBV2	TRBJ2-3	CATEGLPKTDTQYF
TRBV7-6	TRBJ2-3	CASSLAASGSGTQYF
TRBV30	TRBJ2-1	CAWSVSRGEQFF
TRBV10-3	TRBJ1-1	CAISGTGRSDAFF
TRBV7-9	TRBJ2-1	CASSLPGGVFDNEQFF
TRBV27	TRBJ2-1	CASSLSTATSGRNYNEQFF
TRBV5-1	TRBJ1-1	CASSWGQGTANTEAFF
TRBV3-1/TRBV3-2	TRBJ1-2	CASRQGYYGYTF
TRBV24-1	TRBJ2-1	CATSDPGQGTYNEQFF
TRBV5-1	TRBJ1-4	CASSLSGLSEKLFF
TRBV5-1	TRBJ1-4	CASSLTQDNEKLFF
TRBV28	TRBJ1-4	CASSLLQTGENEKLFF
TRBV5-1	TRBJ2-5	CASSTGVYQETQYF
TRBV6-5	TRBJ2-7	CASTWTGTYEQYF
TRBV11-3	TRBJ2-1	CASSLMGTSGYNEQFF
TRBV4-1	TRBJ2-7	CASRAIDRGDEQYF
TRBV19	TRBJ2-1	CASSPYSGSAYNEQFF
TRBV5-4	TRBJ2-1	CASSSTSGGKVYNEQFF
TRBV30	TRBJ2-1	CAWSGNSGGSYNEQFF
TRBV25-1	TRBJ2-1	CASSEELAGGSYNEQFF
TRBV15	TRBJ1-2	CATSSWLGRNYGYTF
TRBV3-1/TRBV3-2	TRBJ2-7	CASSHSTGGSHEQYF
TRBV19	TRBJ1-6	CASSIAFSSYNSPLHF
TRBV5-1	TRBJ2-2	CASSLGQAPGELFF
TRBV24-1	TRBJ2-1	CATSDPEPSSSYNEQFF
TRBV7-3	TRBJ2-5	CASSFGTGGIETQYF
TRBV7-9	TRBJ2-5	CAITDPGQSETQYF
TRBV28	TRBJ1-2	CASLHPITYGYTF
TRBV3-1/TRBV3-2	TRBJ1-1	CASSHRGRAANTEAFF
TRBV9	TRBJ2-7	CASSAQLQGYEQYF
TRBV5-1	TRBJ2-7	CASSELAGEGEQYF
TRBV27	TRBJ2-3	CASRTAGFTGDTQYF
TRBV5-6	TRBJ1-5	CASSLLGAGQPQHF
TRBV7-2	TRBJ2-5	CASSLGGGGGALQETQYF
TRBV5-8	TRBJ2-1	CASSLFPSSYNEQFF
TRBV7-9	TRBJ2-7	CASSPGAYEQYF
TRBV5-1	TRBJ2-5	CASRLTGTGLETQYF
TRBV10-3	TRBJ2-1	CATRTGGSGVGNEQFF
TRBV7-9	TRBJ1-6	CASSFEGGYNSPLHF
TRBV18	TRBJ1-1	CASSPQGVDTEAFF
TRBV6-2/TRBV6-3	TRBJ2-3	CASSYDQGGTDTQYF
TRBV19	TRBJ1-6	CASSINRDTRDNSPLHF
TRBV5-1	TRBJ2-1	CASRPAGVPVNEQFF
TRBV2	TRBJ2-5	CASSEARLVVAGTQYF
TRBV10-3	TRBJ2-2	CAITQGAVTGELFF